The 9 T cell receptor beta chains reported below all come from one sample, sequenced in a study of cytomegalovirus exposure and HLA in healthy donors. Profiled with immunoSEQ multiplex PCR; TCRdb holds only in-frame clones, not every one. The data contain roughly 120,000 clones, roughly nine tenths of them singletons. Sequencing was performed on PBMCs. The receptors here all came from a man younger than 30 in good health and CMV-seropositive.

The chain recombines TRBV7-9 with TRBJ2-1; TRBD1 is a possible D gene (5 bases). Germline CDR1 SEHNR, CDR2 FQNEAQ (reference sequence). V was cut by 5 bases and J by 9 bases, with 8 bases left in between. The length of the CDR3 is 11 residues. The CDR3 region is CASSRTLEQFF. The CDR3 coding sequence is TGTGCCAGCAGCAGGACACTTGAGCAGTTCTTC.

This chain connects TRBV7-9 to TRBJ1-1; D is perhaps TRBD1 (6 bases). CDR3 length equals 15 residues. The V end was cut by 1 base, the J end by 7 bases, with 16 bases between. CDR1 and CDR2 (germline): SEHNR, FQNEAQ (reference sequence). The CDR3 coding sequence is TGTGCCAGCAGCTTAGTCGCAGGAGAGGGGGTTGAAGCTTTCTTT. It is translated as CASSLVAGEGVEAFF.

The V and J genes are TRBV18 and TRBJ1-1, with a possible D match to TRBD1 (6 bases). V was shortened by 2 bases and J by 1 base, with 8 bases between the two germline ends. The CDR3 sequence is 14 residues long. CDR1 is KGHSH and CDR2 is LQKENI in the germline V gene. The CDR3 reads CASSPGQWNTEAFF. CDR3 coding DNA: TGTGCCAGCTCACCAGGACAGTGGAACACTGAAGCTTTCTTT. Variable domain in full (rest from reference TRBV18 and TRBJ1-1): NAGVMQNPRHLVRRRGQEARLRCSPMKGHSHVYWYRQLPEEGLKFMVYLQKENIIDESGMPKERFSAEFPKEGPSILRIQQVVRGDSAAYFCASSPGQWNTEAFFGQGTRLTVV.

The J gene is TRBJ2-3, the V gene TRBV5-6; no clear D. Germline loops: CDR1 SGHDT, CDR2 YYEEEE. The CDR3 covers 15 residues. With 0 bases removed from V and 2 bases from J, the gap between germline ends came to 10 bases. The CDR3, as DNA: TGTGCCAGCAGCTTGGCCCCCGGTCTCACAGATACGCAGTATTTT. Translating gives CASSLAPGLTDTQYF. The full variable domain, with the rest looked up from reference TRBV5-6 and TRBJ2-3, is DAGVTQSPTHLIKTRGQQVTLRCSPKSGHDTVSWYQQALGQGPQFIFQYYEEEERQRGNFPDRFSGHQFPNYSSELNVNALLLGDSALYLCASSLAPGLTDTQYFGPGTRLTVL.

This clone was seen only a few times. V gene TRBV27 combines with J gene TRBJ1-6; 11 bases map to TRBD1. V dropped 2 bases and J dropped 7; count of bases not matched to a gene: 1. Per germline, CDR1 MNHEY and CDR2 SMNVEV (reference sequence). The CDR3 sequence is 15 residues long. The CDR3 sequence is CASSLRTGGNSPLHF. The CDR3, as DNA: TGTGCCAGCAGTTTACGGACAGGGGGCAATTCACCCCTCCACTTT.

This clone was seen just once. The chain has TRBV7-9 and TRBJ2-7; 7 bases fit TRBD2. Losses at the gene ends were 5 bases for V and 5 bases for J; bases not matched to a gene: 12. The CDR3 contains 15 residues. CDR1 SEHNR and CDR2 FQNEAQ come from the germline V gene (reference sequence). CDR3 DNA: TGTGCCAGCAGCCTCCGAGGGGAGGGGAAAAACGAGCAGTACTTC. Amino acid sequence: CASSLRGEGKNEQYF.

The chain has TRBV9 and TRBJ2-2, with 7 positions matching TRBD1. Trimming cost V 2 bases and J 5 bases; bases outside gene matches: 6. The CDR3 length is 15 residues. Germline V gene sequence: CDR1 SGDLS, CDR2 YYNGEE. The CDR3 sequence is CASSVVGQATGELFF. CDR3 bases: TGTGCCAGCAGCGTCGTCGGACAGGCAACCGGGGAGCTGTTTTTT.

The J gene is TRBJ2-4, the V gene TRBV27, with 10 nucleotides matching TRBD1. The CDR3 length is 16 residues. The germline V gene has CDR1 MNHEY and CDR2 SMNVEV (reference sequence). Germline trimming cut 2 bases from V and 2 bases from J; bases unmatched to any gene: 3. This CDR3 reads CASSLRQGATKNIQYF. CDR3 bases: TGTGCCAGCAGTTTAAGACAGGGGGCCACCAAAAACATTCAGTACTTC.

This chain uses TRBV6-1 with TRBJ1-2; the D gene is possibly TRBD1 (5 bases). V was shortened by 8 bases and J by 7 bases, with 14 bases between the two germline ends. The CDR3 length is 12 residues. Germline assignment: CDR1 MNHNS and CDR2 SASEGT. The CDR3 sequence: CASVAGHGGYTF. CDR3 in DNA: TGTGCCAGCGTGGCAGGGCACGGTGGCTACACCTTC.